This passage covers 5 T cell receptor beta chains from one sample sequenced in a study of T cell repertoires in cytomegalovirus infection. TCRdb independently ran MiXCR on the reads; one entry per CDR3 protein. Of about 280,000 distinct CDR3 sequences in the sample, about 20% were seen once. Their specific antigens are unknown. The sample in question was cultured PBMCs, obtained from culture after CMV antigen stimulation. The receptors here all came from a human donor in good health (CMV status not recorded). Some clones in this sample may be carry-over from other donors' samples.

The chain is built from TRBV2 and TRBJ2-5; no firm D call. Germline loops: CDR1 SNHLY, CDR2 FYNNEI. The CDR3 runs 12 residues. V lost 4 bases and J lost 3, with 6 bases in between. The CDR3 DNA follows: TGTGCCAGCAGTGGCGTAGAAGAGACCCAGTACTTC. The encoded protein is CASSGVEETQYF.

The chain couples TRBV6-6 to TRBJ1-5; perhaps TRBD1 as D (5 bases). CDR1 is MNHNY, CDR2 SVGAGI, per germline (reference sequence). Trimming stripped 5 bases from V and 5 bases from J, with 10 bases between. This CDR3 has 13 residues. As DNA, the CDR3 is TGTGCCAGCAGTGACAGAAATTATCAGCCCCAGCATTTT. This gives the protein CASSDRNYQPQHF.

This chain links TRBV9 with TRBJ2-3; 12 nucleotides agree with TRBD2. The germline V gene encodes CDR1 SGDLS and CDR2 YYNGEE. This CDR3 has 14 residues. V shed 3 bases, J shed 6 bases, and the junction held 2 bases outside the gene matches. The chain's CDR3 is CASSGTSGADTQYF. The CDR3 DNA sequence: TGTGCCAGCAGCGGGACTAGCGGGGCGGATACGCAGTATTTT.

This clonotype has a handful of counts. This sequence joins TRBV6-5 and TRBJ1-5; D uncertain. Trimming removed 4 bases at V and 6 bases at J, with 10 bases between. Germline V lookup: CDR1 MNHEY, CDR2 SVGAGI. This CDR3 has 13 residues. Written as DNA, the CDR3 is TGTGCCAGCAGTTCGGGCGCAGGTCAGCCCCAGCATTTT. Translating it yields CASSSGAGQPQHF.

The chain combines TRBV28 with TRBJ1-2; D gene uncertain. The CDR3 runs 12 residues. CDR1 and CDR2 from the germline V gene are MDHEN and SYDVKM. V lost 2 bases to trimming and J lost 7 bases, with 8 bases between them. CDR3 DNA sequence: TGTGCCAGCAGTTTAAACCTAGTTGGCTACACCTTC. Protein: CASSLNLVGYTF.